The entry below gives a single TCR beta chain sequence along with its context. The sample carries other DNA sequences with the same CDR3. This record comes from a study of blood T cell repertoires in COVID-19. The method was immunoSEQ multiplex PCR; TCRdb's version includes in-frame clones alone and lacks a portion of them. The table records approximately 180,000 clones, 90% of them present only once. The V gene's germline CDR1 is LNHDA and CDR2 SQIVND (reference sequence). The CDR3 is made up of 14 amino acids. Trimming at V came to 6 bases and at J to 4 bases, leaving 5 bases not matched to a gene. The TCR originated in a middle-aged man with acute or convalescent COVID-19. What was sequenced was peripheral blood. This chain connects TRBV19 to TRBJ1-5, with 8 bases aligning to TRBD1. In DNA form, the CDR3 reads TGTGCCAGTAGCGGCACAGGGGGTAATCAGCCCCAGCATTTT. The encoded protein is CASSGTGGNQPQHF.